Sequencing of this TCR beta chain was carried out in a study of cytomegalovirus exposure and HLA in healthy donors. The CDR3 is 15 amino acids. V gave up 3 bases and J gave up 0 bases, with 12 bases separating them. In germline, CDR1 is SGHRS, CDR2 YFSETQ. Healthy bone marrow donors supplied every sample. About this clone: The antigen is not known.

With 60 Vbeta and 13 Jbeta primers, the PCR was carried out. Produced via immunoSEQ multiplex PCR; TCRdb's table is partial and in-frame only. The table records some 95,000 clones, approximately 77% of them present only once. Notes on the study in general: It is likely that the observed cluster of highly shared sequence variants was a sequencing artifact. Later findings reportedly placed an Asian-associated ancestry cluster below the approximately 670-donor mean for N-insertions.

The origin of this receptor is a woman in her thirties or forties in good health and CMV-seronegative. The chain links TRBV5-1 to TRBJ1-2, with D possibly being TRBD1 (6 bases). The sample comprised PBMCs. In DNA form, the CDR3 reads TGCGCCAGCAGCTCAGGACAGAATACTAACTATGGCTACACCTTC. The encoded protein is CASSSGQNTNYGYTF.